What follows are 24 T cell receptor beta chains derived from one specimen sequenced in a study of PD-1 blockade in mismatch repair-deficient tumors. The assay was immunoSEQ multiplex PCR, and TCRdb's table has in-frame clones only and misses some. The table shows some 84,000 clones, with 65% to 85% occurring only once. Material: peripheral blood, obtained 12 weeks after starting pembrolizumab. The source of these receptors is an adult with mismatch repair-deficient cancer.

V gene TRBV19 combines with J gene TRBJ2-1; D gene unclear. V shed 4 bases and J shed 0 bases, with 4 bases lying between them. In germline, CDR1 is LNHDA, CDR2 SQIVND (reference sequence). The CDR3 totals 13 residues. Here the CDR3 DNA reads TGTGCCAGTAGTAGGGACTCCTACAATGAGCAGTTCTTC. Protein: CASSRDSYNEQFF.

V is TRBV11-1 and J is TRBJ2-2, with D hard to call. Deletions cut 7 bases from V and 8 bases from J, with 11 bases between. This CDR3 has 12 amino acids. The germline V gene has CDR1 SGHAT and CDR2 FQDESV (reference sequence). CDR3 region: CASKIYTGELFF. In DNA, the CDR3 is TGTGCCAGCAAGATTTATACTGGGGAGCTGTTTTTT.

This chain connects TRBV7-2 to TRBJ2-2, with 8 bases that match TRBD1. Germline V lookup: CDR1 SGHTA, CDR2 FQGNSA. This CDR3 comprises 15 residues. The ends lost 4 bases at V and 4 bases at J; junction bases unmatched: 5. The CDR3 protein is CASSSRGPSTGELFF. As DNA, the CDR3 is TGTGCCAGCAGCTCCAGGGGGCCGAGCACCGGGGAGCTGTTTTTT.

This chain uses TRBV6-5 with TRBJ2-5, with D perhaps TRBD1 (6 bases). Germline CDR1 reads MNHEY; CDR2 reads SVGAGI. The CDR3 totals 15 residues. Trimming left V 2 bases short and J 2 bases short, with 12 bases between. The CDR3 here is CASSYGRGWQETQYF. CDR3 bases: TGTGCCAGCAGTTACGGCAGGGGCTGGCAAGAGACCCAGTACTTC.

The V and J genes are TRBV15 and TRBJ2-2; D not certain. The CDR3 length is 12 residues. Trimming took off 5 bases at V and 8 bases at J, with 9 bases between the two ends. Germline-derived CDR1 and CDR2 are LNHNV and YYDKDF (reference sequence). CDR3 loop: CATSVTRGELFF. For the CDR3, the DNA is TGTGCCACCAGCGTGACAAGAGGGGAGCTGTTTTTT. Variable domain in full (rest from reference TRBV15 and TRBJ2-2): DAMVIQNPRYQVTQFGKPVTLSCSQTLNHNVMYWYQQKSSQAPKLLFHYYDKDFNNEADTPDNFQSRRPNTSFCFLDIRSPGLGDTAMYLCATSVTRGELFFGEGSRLTVL.

The gene calls are TRBV5-6 and TRBJ1-2; unclear D gene. This CDR3 has 14 residues. Per the germline V gene, CDR1 is SGHDT and CDR2 is YYEEEE. V was cut by 1 base and J by 3 bases, with 10 bases left in between. CDR3 region: CASSLLPVYYGYTF. As DNA, the CDR3 is TGTGCCAGCAGCTTGTTACCAGTATACTATGGCTACACCTTC.

J is TRBJ2-6 and V is TRBV4-1; TRBD2 matches at 14 bases. After removal of 5 bases from V and 0 bases from J, the junction contained 12 bases not matched to a gene. Germline CDR1 and CDR2: MGHRA and YSYEKL. The CDR3 is 21 amino acids. The CDR3, as DNA: TGCGCCAGCAGCTCTCCCGGGACTAGCGGGAGAGACAGCTCTGGGGCCAACGTCCTGACTTTC. Translation gives CASSSPGTSGRDSSGANVLTF.

The rearrangement uses TRBV5-1 and TRBJ2-1; D call uncertain. Trimming removed 3 bases at V and 8 bases at J, with 12 bases between. This CDR3 comprises 13 residues. Germline CDR1 is SGHRS and CDR2 is YFSETQ. The CDR3: CASSSPPRDEQFF. The DNA for the CDR3 is TGCGCCAGCAGCTCGCCCCCTCGGGATGAGCAGTTCTTC. The whole variable domain, filled in from reference TRBV5-1 and TRBJ2-1, reads KAGVTQTPRYLIKTRGQQVTLSCSPISGHRSVSWYQQTPGQGLQFLFEYFSETQRNKGNFPGRFSGRQFSNSRSEMNVSTLELGDSALYLCASSSPPRDEQFFGPGTRLTVL.

The chain combines TRBV6-1 with TRBJ2-5; D is unclear. The CDR3 is 15 amino acids. V lost 1 base and J 5 bases, leaving 14 bases between the germline ends. Germline V gives CDR1 MNHNS, CDR2 SASEGT. The CDR3 spells CASSEVLAVHETQYF. The CDR3 DNA reads TGTGCCAGCAGTGAAGTTTTGGCGGTTCATGAGACCCAGTACTTC.

The V gene is TRBV5-1, the J gene TRBJ2-5, with D perhaps being TRBD1 or TRBD2 (5 bases each). The J call may not be correct, given that the DNA end is closer to TRBJ2-7. Germline CDR1 is SGHRS and CDR2 is YFSETQ. This CDR3 spans 14 amino acids. For the CDR3, the DNA is TGCGCCAGCAGCCCCACCCCAGGGAGCCACGAGCAGTACTTC. The encoded protein is CASSPTPGSHEQYF.

The genes are TRBV7-9 and TRBJ2-7; TRBD2 is a possible D gene (5 bases). The CDR3 is 17 amino acids. Trimming cost V 2 bases and J 4 bases, with 21 bases left between them. Germline lookup yields CDR1 SEHNR and CDR2 FQNEAQ (reference sequence). The DNA for the CDR3 is TGTGCCAGCAGCTTATATTTCTGGACCTCCGGGGAATACGAGCAGTACTTC. It specifies CASSLYFWTSGEYEQYF.

The chain combines TRBV11-2 with TRBJ2-7, with D possibly TRBD1 on 7 matching bases. The germline gives CDR1 SGHAT, CDR2 FQNNGV. This CDR3 contains 16 residues. V lost 5 bases and J 3 bases, leaving 20 bases between the germline ends. The CDR3 DNA follows: TGTGCCAGCAGCCCCTTGGGCGCAGGGGGGTTCTACGAGCAGTACTTC. This translates into CASSPLGAGGFYEQYF.

The gene calls are TRBV6-1 and TRBJ1-2; D perhaps matches TRBD1 (6 bases). Germline loops: CDR1 MNHNS, CDR2 SASEGT. Trimming cost V 6 bases and J 6 bases, with 14 bases left between them. This CDR3 spans 13 amino acids. This CDR3 is CASRPGARDGYTF. The CDR3 coding sequence is TGTGCCAGCAGACCAGGGGCGAGGGATGGCTACACCTTC.

This CDR3 reads CASSPTGQGDQETQYF. CDR3 bases: TGTGCCAGCTCACCGACGGGACAGGGAGACCAAGAGACCCAGTACTTC. This sequence joins TRBV18 and TRBJ2-5, with 9 bases aligning to TRBD1. Trimming at V came to 3 bases and at J to 0 bases, leaving 5 bases not matched to a gene. The length of the CDR3 is 16 residues. Germline CDR1 is KGHSH and CDR2 is LQKENI.

The chain has TRBV5-6 and TRBJ1-4; D not resolved. V dropped 1 base and J dropped 2 bases, with 9 bases sitting between them. Looked up from germline, CDR1 is SGHDT and CDR2 is YYEEEE. This CDR3 has 15 amino acids. CDR3 region: CASSLMRTTNEKLFF. The DNA for the CDR3 is TGTGCCAGCAGCTTGATGAGGACGACTAATGAAAAACTGTTTTTT.

The chain links TRBV29-1 to TRBJ2-7; 7 positions agree with TRBD2. The CDR3 has 11 amino acids. CDR1 is SQVTM, CDR2 ANQGSEA, per germline. V lost 7 bases and J lost 11; bases outside the gene matches: 11. CDR3 bases: TGCAGCGCCAACGGGGCGGGAGTTGAGTACTTC. It specifies CSANGAGVEYF.

The V and J genes are TRBV7-2 and TRBJ2-1, with 8 bases identical to TRBD2. CDR1 and CDR2 (germline): SGHTA, FQGNSA. The V gene end was trimmed by 4 bases and the J gene end by 0 bases; junction bases not matched to a gene: 5. The CDR3 covers 16 residues. DNA of the CDR3: TGTGCCAGCAGCTCGTTCGGGGGGGCCTCCTACAATGAGCAGTTCTTC. This encodes CASSSFGGASYNEQFF.

This clone has just one count. This chain connects TRBV27 to TRBJ1-5; TRBD1 aligns across 9 bases. CDR1 is MNHEY, CDR2 SMNVEV, per germline (reference sequence). CDR3 length: 13 residues. The V gene end was trimmed by 7 bases and the J gene end by 5 bases; junction bases not matched to a gene: 3. The CDR3 reads CASTTGGHQPQHF. The CDR3 bases are TGTGCCAGCACCACAGGGGGCCATCAGCCCCAGCATTTT.

This chain joins TRBV6-1 and TRBJ2-7; D assignment may be TRBD1 or TRBD2 (5 bases each). CDR1 and CDR2 from the germline V gene are MNHNS and SASEGT. The CDR3 length is 14 residues. V was shortened by 5 bases and J by 3 bases, with 14 bases between the two germline ends. The CDR3 DNA is TGTGCCAGCAGTCTCGGGACGGAATTCTACGAGCAGTACTTC. It is translated as CASSLGTEFYEQYF.

CDR3 DNA: TGTGCCAGCAGCTTGAGGGATAGGGGTTCGAACACTGAAGCTTTCTTT. Translation gives CASSLRDRGSNTEAFF. V is TRBV7-8 and J is TRBJ1-1; possible D gene TRBD1, 5 bases. The germline CDR1 and CDR2 sequences are SGHVS and FQNEAQ. V dropped 3 bases and J dropped 1 base, with 15 bases sitting between them. The CDR3 is 16 amino acids.

This clone appeared a single time. Here the CDR3 DNA reads TGTGCCAGCAAGGGGGGAATAGCGGGAGCGGTTGAGCAGTTCTTC. It specifies CASKGGIAGAVEQFF. The V gene is TRBV28, the J gene TRBJ2-1; TRBD2 agrees at 9 bases. Per the germline V gene, CDR1 is MDHEN and CDR2 is SYDVKM. V was pared by 7 bases and J by 9 bases, with 13 bases of the junction left unmatched. CDR3 length equals 15 residues.

The V call is TRBV9, the J call TRBJ1-3; D is uncertain. Germline V gene sequence: CDR1 SGDLS, CDR2 YYNGEE. Trimming removed 0 bases from V and 0 bases from J, with 7 bases in between. The CDR3 length is 15 residues. CDR3: CASSVGATSGNTIYF. DNA of the CDR3: TGTGCCAGCAGCGTAGGGGCTACCTCTGGAAACACCATATATTTT.

The CDR3 DNA reads TGTGCCATCACCGATCCGGGACTAGCGGGGTACAATGAGCAGTTCTTC. Translation gives CAITDPGLAGYNEQFF. The chain employs TRBV10-3 and TRBJ2-1, with 13 bases fitting TRBD2. Germline V gene lookup returns CDR1 ENHRY and CDR2 SYGVKD. This CDR3 region has 16 residues. V shed 7 bases and J 4 bases; nucleotides not matched to a gene: 7.

The sample holds one count of this clone. The J gene is TRBJ2-7, the V gene TRBV5-1; D assignment may be TRBD1 or TRBD2 (5 bases each). Trimming left V 4 bases short and J 1 base short, with 12 bases between. Germline CDR1 SGHRS, CDR2 YFSETQ. This CDR3 region has 14 residues. The CDR3 loop is CASSGRDRSYEQYF. As DNA, the CDR3 is TGCGCCAGCAGCGGCCGGGACCGATCCTACGAGCAGTACTTC. Filled out from reference TRBV5-1 and TRBJ2-7, the complete variable domain reads KAGVTQTPRYLIKTRGQQVTLSCSPISGHRSVSWYQQTPGQGLQFLFEYFSETQRNKGNFPGRFSGRQFSNSRSEMNVSTLELGDSALYLCASSGRDRSYEQYFGPGTRLTVT.